Presented here are 18 T cell receptor beta chains from one specimen sequenced in a study of cytomegalovirus exposure and HLA in healthy donors. Amplification used 60 Vbeta primers and 13 Jbeta primers. Generated by immunoSEQ multiplex PCR, the TCRdb table keeps only in-frame clones and is missing some. The data hold about 100,000 clones, with roughly 71% observed a single time. The specimen sequenced was PBMCs. Receptors originate from a woman aged 18-30 years in good health and CMV-seropositive.

In its sample, this clone ranks as large. Other DNA sequences in the same sample also yield this CDR3. The chain links TRBV4-2 to TRBJ1-2; D may be TRBD1 (5 bases). V lost 0 bases to trimming and J lost 6 bases, with 17 bases between them. CDR1 and CDR2 from the germline V gene are LGHNA and YNFKEQ. CDR3 length equals 16 residues. The CDR3, as DNA: TGTGCCAGCAGCCAAGATGAGGAGGTGGGGGGTGATGGCTACACCTTC. It is translated as CASSQDEEVGGDGYTF.

V and J are TRBV19 and TRBJ2-2; TRBD2 matches at 13 bases. The length of the CDR3 is 18 residues. The J segment lost 6 bases and the V segment lost 6 bases, leaving 13 bases of the junction unmatched. The V gene's germline CDR1 is LNHDA and CDR2 SQIVND (reference sequence). CDR3 in amino acids: CASSAGTSGKGSSGELFF. CDR3 nucleotides: TGTGCCAGTAGCGCCGGGACTAGCGGGAAGGGGAGCTCCGGGGAGCTGTTTTTT.

V usage is TRBV9 and J usage is TRBJ2-1, with 10 bases that match TRBD2. CDR3 length: 15 residues. Germline assignment: CDR1 SGDLS and CDR2 YYNGEE. With V trimmed by 3 bases and J by 9 bases, 9 bases remained unmatched. CDR3 protein: CASSDWASGSGEQFF. The CDR3 DNA follows: TGTGCCAGCAGCGATTGGGCTAGCGGGAGCGGTGAGCAGTTCTTC.

This chain uses TRBV7-9 with TRBJ1-1, with D perhaps matching TRBD1 (6 bases). This CDR3 has 14 amino acids. V was shortened by 4 bases and J by 4 bases, with 13 bases between the two germline ends. Germline lookup yields CDR1 SEHNR and CDR2 FQNEAQ (reference sequence). The CDR3 here is CASSSRRGGTEAFF. For the CDR3, the DNA is TGTGCCAGCAGCTCCCGCCGAGGGGGCACTGAAGCTTTCTTT.

This clone was observed a few times. The chain couples TRBV14 to TRBJ2-7; 9 bases line up with TRBD1. The CDR3 is 16 residues long. The V segment lost 5 bases and the J segment 1 base; nucleotides outside the gene matches: 9. Germline CDR1 and CDR2: SGHDN and FVKESK. Here the CDR3 DNA reads TGTGCCAGCAGCAAACAGGGGGCAGGGGGGTCCTACGAGCAGTACTTC. Translating it yields CASSKQGAGGSYEQYF.

This clone was detected a few times. The chain employs TRBV6-5 and TRBJ1-2; D is perhaps TRBD1 (5 bases). Germline CDR1 is MNHEY and CDR2 is SVGAGI. Between the trimmed V and J ends, which lost 6 bases and 4 bases, there was a span of 15 bases. The CDR3 loop spans 14 amino acids. CDR3 nucleotides: TGTGCCAGCAGCCGGGGAGGGGTGGCCTATGGCTACACCTTC. The encoded protein is CASSRGGVAYGYTF.

The rearrangement joins TRBV5-1 to TRBJ2-1, with TRBD2 identical over 12 bases. The CDR3 length is 17 residues. Germline V gene data show CDR1 as SGHRS and CDR2 as YFSETQ. V shed 0 bases and J 6 bases; nucleotides not matched to a gene: 7. The chain's CDR3 is CASSLVASGGALNEQFF. The CDR3 DNA reads as TGCGCCAGCAGCTTGGTGGCTAGCGGGGGGGCCCTCAATGAGCAGTTCTTC.

The chain has TRBV7-3 and TRBJ2-1; TRBD1 matches at 7 bases. Germline CDR1 and CDR2: SGHTA and FQGTGA. The CDR3 sequence is 14 residues long. J was trimmed by 4 bases and V by 5 bases; bases with no gene match: 5. This CDR3 reads CASSQDREYNEQFF. The CDR3 nucleotides read TGTGCCAGCAGCCAAGACAGGGAGTACAATGAGCAGTTCTTC.

This clone was seen only a few times. V gene TRBV29-1 combines with J gene TRBJ1-3; 10 nucleotides line up with TRBD1. The CDR3 sequence is 17 residues long. Germline V gene sequence: CDR1 SQVTM, CDR2 ANQGSEA. Germline trimming cut 0 bases from V and 4 bases from J; bases unmatched to any gene: 9. The CDR3 DNA is TGCAGCGTTGAAGATATGGGACAGGGGACGCGGGGAAACACCATATATTTT. This encodes CSVEDMGQGTRGNTIYF. Based on the CDR3 plus reference TRBV29-1 and TRBJ1-3, the full variable domain is SAVISQKPSRDICQRGTSLTIQCQVDSQVTMMFWYRQQPGQSLTLIATANQGSEATYESGFVIDKFPISRPNLTFSTLTVSNMSPEDSSIYLCSVEDMGQGTRGNTIYFGEGSWLTVV.

The CDR3 DNA is TGTGCCAGCAGTTACTCTTCAGGGAGGGGCCAAGAGACCCAGTACTTC. Its translation: CASSYSSGRGQETQYF. The chain uses TRBV6-5 and TRBJ2-5; 7 bases are shared with TRBD2. The CDR3 runs 16 residues. V trimming: 0 bases; J trimming: 1 base; junction bases outside the gene matches: 5. Per germline, CDR1 MNHEY and CDR2 SVGAGI.

This clone showed up just a few times. The J gene is TRBJ1-5, the V gene TRBV7-8; weak D call: TRBD1 (5 bases). V was pared by 1 base and J by 4 bases, with 8 bases between. The CDR3 contains 14 residues. Looked up from germline, CDR1 is SGHVS and CDR2 is FQNEAQ. The DNA of the CDR3 is TGTGCCAGCAGCTTAGGGGCAGGGAATCAGCCCCAGCATTTT. It yields the protein CASSLGAGNQPQHF.

This clone was counted a single time. The rearrangement joins TRBV28 to TRBJ2-1; D gene unclear. Trimming took 3 bases from V and 8 from J, leaving 8 bases between them. The CDR3 consists of 12 residues. Germline V lookup: CDR1 MDHEN, CDR2 SYDVKM. The CDR3 nucleotides are TGTGCCAGCAGTTTCCTCGTCTATGAGCAGTTCTTC. Translated: CASSFLVYEQFF.

CDR3 bases: TGTGCCAGCAGCTTAACAACGACTTCTGAAGCTTTCTTT. Translated: CASSLTTTSEAFF. J is TRBJ1-1 and V is TRBV5-6; no clear D gene. The CDR3 length is 13 residues. The germline CDR1 and CDR2 sequences are SGHDT and YYEEEE. V was clipped by 2 bases and J by 6 bases, with 11 bases between them.

This clone was seen only once. CDR3 nucleotides: TGTGCCGAGCCCCCCCCATGCACAGATACGCAGTATTTT. Translated, it gives CAEPPPCTDTQYF. This chain uses TRBV21-1 with TRBJ2-3; the table names TRBD2, a call not compared with the DNA. TRBV21-1 is a documented pseudogene. The CDR3 has 13 residues.

The chain is built from TRBV28 and TRBJ2-7; 10 nucleotides agree with TRBD2. J was trimmed by 7 bases and V by 11 bases; bases with no gene match: 11. CDR1 MDHEN and CDR2 SYDVKM come from the germline V gene. The CDR3 length is 13 residues. DNA for the CDR3: TGTGCCTCCCAAGCGGGAGGGCCAGAAGAGCAGTACTTC. Its translation: CASQAGGPEEQYF.

The chain joins TRBV5-1 to TRBJ2-1, with D maybe TRBD2 (7 bases). The CDR3 has 14 amino acids. Germline V gene lookup returns CDR1 SGHRS and CDR2 YFSETQ. V dropped 7 bases and J dropped 6 bases, with 17 bases sitting between them. As DNA, the CDR3 is TGCGCCAGCTTTCCACCGGGGGGCGTCAATGAGCAGTTCTTC. It translates to CASFPPGGVNEQFF.

This clone was seen a few times. The chain carries TRBV5-1 and TRBJ2-2, with D possibly being TRBD1 (6 bases). This CDR3 is 16 amino acids long. Germline CDR1 and CDR2: SGHRS and YFSETQ. Trimming stripped 4 bases from V and 1 base from J, with 14 bases between. In DNA, the CDR3 is TGCGCCAGCAGCCCTCCGGGACACGAGAACACCGGGGAGCTGTTTTTT. Amino acid sequence: CASSPPGHENTGELFF.

This clone was counted a few times. The gene calls are TRBV15 and TRBJ2-7; possible D gene TRBD2, 6 bases. V dropped 4 bases and J dropped 10 bases, with 14 bases sitting between them. Germline V CDR1 and CDR2: LNHNV, YYDKDF (reference sequence). The CDR3 spans 12 residues. The CDR3 loop is CATSNGEAEQYF. The DNA of the CDR3 is TGTGCCACCAGCAACGGGGAGGCGGAACAGTACTTC.